This TCR beta chain was documented in a study of blood T cell repertoires in COVID-19. Study-wide background: Some COVID-19 samples were acute and others convalescent; all came from the United States, Italy and Spain. Sources were T cells, B-cell-depleted T cells, or PBMCs; the material itself was cDNA or gDNA.

CDR1 SGHDT and CDR2 YYEEEE come from the germline V gene. V was trimmed by 1 base and J by 0 bases, leaving 8 bases between them. CDR3 length: 15 residues. In the source study's methods: Reference gene primer amplification gave nucleated cell count estimates. Method: immunoSEQ multiplex PCR; TCRdb's copy keeps in-frame clones and lacks some. D and trimming come from the DNA, and the V and J calls and clone size come from that table. The sample lists hundreds of thousands of clones; around 89% were seen once. The chain has TRBV5-6 and TRBJ1-3, with unresolved D. This clonotype originated in a middle-aged woman with COVID-19, enrolled during active disease. The specimen was peripheral blood. CDR3 in amino acids: CASSLYLSSGNTIYF. The DNA of the CDR3 is TGTGCCAGCAGCTTGTACCTGAGCTCTGGAAACACCATATATTTT. Complete variable domain (other parts from reference TRBV5-6 and TRBJ1-3): DAGVTQSPTHLIKTRGQQVTLRCSPKSGHDTVSWYQQALGQGPQFIFQYYEEEERQRGNFPDRFSGHQFPNYSSELNVNALLLGDSALYLCASSLYLSSGNTIYFGEGSWLTVV.